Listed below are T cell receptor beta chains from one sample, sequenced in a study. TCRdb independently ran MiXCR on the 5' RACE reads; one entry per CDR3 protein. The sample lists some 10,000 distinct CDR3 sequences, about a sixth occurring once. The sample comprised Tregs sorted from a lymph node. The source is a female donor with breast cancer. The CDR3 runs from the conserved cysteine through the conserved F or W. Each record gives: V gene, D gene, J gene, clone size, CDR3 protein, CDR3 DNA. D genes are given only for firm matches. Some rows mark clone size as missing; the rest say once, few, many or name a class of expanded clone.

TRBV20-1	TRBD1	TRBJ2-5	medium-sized	CSAFSRGQSKETQYF	TGCAGTGCTTTCTCCCGGGGACAGAGCAAAGAGACCCAGTACTTC
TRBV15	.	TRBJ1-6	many	CATSRGLGGTSNSPLHF	TGTGCCACCAGCAGAGGGTTAGGAGGGACATCCAATTCACCCCTCCACTTT
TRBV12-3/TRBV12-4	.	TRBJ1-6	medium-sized	CASSPRGYNSPLHF	TGTGCCAGCAGTCCCCGGGGCTATAATTCACCCCTCCACTTT
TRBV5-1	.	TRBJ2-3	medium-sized	CASSPPTSTDTQYF	TGCGCCAGCAGCCCTCCCACTAGCACAGATACGCAGTATTTT
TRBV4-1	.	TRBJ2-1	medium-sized	CASSQVGAGAYNEQFF	TGCGCCAGCAGCCAAGTCGGAGCAGGGGCCTACAATGAGCAGTTCTTC
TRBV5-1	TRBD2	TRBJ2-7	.	CASSKISGGSYEQYF	TGCGCCAGCAGCAAAATTAGCGGGGGGTCCTACGAGCAGTACTTC
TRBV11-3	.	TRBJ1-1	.	CASSLGDLSGAFF	TGTGCCAGCAGCCTTGGGGATCTCTCCGGCGCTTTCTTT
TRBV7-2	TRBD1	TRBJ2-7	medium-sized	CASSLNGRGLNEQYF	TGTGCCAGCAGCCTAAATGGTAGGGGGCTCAACGAGCAGTACTTC
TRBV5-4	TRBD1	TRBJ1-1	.	CASSTGTATLTEAFF	TGTGCCAGCAGCACGGGGACAGCAACCTTAACTGAAGCTTTCTTT
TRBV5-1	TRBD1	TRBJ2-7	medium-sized	CASSLTGTGDYEQYF	TGCGCCAGCAGCTTAACCGGGACAGGAGACTACGAGCAGTACTTC
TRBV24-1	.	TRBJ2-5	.	CATSDRQLETQYF	TGTGCCACCAGTGATCGACAGCTTGAGACCCAGTACTTC
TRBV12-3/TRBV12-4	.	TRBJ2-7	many	CASSRGGLTYEQYF	TGTGCCAGTAGTCGTGGGGGGCTGACCTACGAGCAGTACTTC
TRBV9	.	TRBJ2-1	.	CASSVGSFQINEQFF	TGTGCCAGCAGCGTAGGGTCTTTCCAGATCAATGAGCAGTTCTTC
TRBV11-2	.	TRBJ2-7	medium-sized	CASSLAISSYEQYF	TGTGCCAGCAGCTTAGCGATTAGCTCCTACGAGCAGTACTTC
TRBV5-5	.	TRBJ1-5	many	CASSLDPAKPQHF	TGTGCCAGCAGCTTGGATCCCGCGAAGCCCCAGCATTTT
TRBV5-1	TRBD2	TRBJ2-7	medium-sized	CASSSLAGEPYEQYF	TGCGCCAGCAGCTCACTAGCGGGAGAACCCTACGAGCAGTACTTC
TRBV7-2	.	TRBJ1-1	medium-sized	CASSMGLNTEAFF	TGTGCCAGCAGCATGGGACTGAACACTGAAGCTTTCTTT
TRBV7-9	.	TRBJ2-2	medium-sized	CASSKGHEGSGELFF	TGTGCCAGCAGCAAAGGACACGAGGGGTCCGGGGAGCTGTTTTTT
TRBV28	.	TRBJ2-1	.	CASTPPGVYNEQLF	TGTGCCAGCACCCCCCCCGGGGTATACAATGAGCAGCTCTTC
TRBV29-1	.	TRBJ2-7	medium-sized	CSVSMGRNEQYF	TGCAGCGTGAGTATGGGTCGTAACGAGCAGTACTTC
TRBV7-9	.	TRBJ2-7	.	CASSLNWVGGDEQYF	TGTGCCAGCAGCTTAAATTGGGTCGGCGGGGACGAGCAGTACTTC
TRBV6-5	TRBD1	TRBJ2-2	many	CASSYSRQGALGTGELFF	TGTGCCAGCAGTTACTCGAGACAGGGGGCTTTGGGCACCGGGGAGCTGTTTTTT
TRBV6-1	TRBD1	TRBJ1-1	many	CASSLQGAISPAFF	TGTGCCAGCAGTTTACAGGGGGCTATCTCCCCAGCTTTCTTT
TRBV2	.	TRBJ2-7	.	CASSVSRFKAHGEQYF	TGTGCCAGCAGTGTGTCTCGCTTTAAGGCACACGGCGAGCAGTACTTC
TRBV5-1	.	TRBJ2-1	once	CASSPTNSYNKQFF	TGCGCCAGCAGCCCCACCAACTCCTACAACAAGCAGTTCTTC
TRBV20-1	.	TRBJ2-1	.	CSARDRASVNEQFF	TGCAGTGCTAGAGATCGCGCTAGCGTGAATGAGCAGTTCTTC
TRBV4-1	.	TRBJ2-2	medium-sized	CASSQGTSGELFF	TGCGCCAGCAGCCAAGGTACCTCGGGAGAGCTGTTTTTT
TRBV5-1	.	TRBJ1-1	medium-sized	CASSFSGDTEAFF	TGCGCCAGCAGCTTTTCTGGAGACACTGAAGCTTTCTTT
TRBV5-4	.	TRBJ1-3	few	CASSLYGGSGDTIYF	TGTGCCAGCAGCTTGTACGGTGGTTCTGGGGACACCATATATTTT
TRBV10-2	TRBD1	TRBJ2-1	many	CASRAGQGAYEQFF	TGCGCCAGCAGGGCGGGACAGGGGGCCTATGAGCAGTTCTTC
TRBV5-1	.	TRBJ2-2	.	CASSLAGGENTGELFF	TGCGCCAGCAGCTTGGCCGGGGGAGAGAACACCGGGGAGCTGTTTTTT
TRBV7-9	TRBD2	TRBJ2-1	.	CASNLDLGLAGDF	TGTGCCAGCAACTTAGATTTGGGACTAGCGGGAGACTTC
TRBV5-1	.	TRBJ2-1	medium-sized	CASSIPQADSSVF	TGCGCCAGCAGCATACCCCAAGCGGACTCTAGTGTCTTC
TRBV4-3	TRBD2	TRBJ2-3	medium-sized	CASSQLGLAGAGDTQYF	TGCGCCAGCAGCCAATTGGGACTAGCGGGAGCGGGAGATACGCAGTATTTT
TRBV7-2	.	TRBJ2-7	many	CASSLGGAGSREQYF	TGTGCCAGCAGCTTAGGGGGGGCGGGTTCTCGCGAGCAGTACTTC
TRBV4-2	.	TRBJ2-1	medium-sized	CASSQDPPSRINNEQFF	TGTGCCAGCAGCCAAGATCCGCCGTCTAGGATAAACAATGAGCAGTTCTTC
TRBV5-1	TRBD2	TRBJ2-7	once	CASSTLAGEPHEQYF	TGCGCCAGCAGCACACTAGCGGGAGAACCCCACGAGCAGTACTTC
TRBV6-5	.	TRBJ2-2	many	CASSGYRGTGELFF	TGTGCCAGCTCCGGTTATAGGGGAACCGGGGAGCTGTTTTTT
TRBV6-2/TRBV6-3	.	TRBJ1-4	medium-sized	CASSRRATNEKLFF	TGTGCCAGCAGTCGCCGTGCAACTAATGAAAAACTGTTTTTT
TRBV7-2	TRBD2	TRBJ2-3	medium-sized	CASSPSSGRRTDTQYF	TGTGCCAGCAGCCCGTCTAGCGGGAGACGTACAGATACGCAGTATTTT
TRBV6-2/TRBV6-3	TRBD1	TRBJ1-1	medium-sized	CASRRGQGGTEAFF	TGTGCCAGCAGACGAGGACAGGGAGGGACTGAAGCTTTCTTT
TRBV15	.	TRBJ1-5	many	CATSRGASNQPQHF	TGTGCCACCAGCAGAGGGGCTAGCAATCAGCCCCAGCATTTT